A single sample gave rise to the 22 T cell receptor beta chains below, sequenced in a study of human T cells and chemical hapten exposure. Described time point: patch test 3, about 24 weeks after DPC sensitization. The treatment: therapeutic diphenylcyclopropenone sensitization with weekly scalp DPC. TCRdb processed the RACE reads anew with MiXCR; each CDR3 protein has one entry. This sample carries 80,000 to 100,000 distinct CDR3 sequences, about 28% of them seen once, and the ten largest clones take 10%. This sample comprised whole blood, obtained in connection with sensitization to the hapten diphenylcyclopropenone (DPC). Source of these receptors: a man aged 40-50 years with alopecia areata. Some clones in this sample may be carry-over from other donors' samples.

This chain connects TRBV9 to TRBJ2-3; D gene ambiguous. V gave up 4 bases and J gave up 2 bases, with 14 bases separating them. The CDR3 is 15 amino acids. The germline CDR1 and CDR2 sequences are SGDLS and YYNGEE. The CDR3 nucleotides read TGTGCCAGCAGCCAGTTGGACCGAAACACAGATACGCAGTATTTT. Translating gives CASSQLDRNTDTQYF.

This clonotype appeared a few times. The DNA for the CDR3 is TGTGCCAGCACCCGGACAGGAAACTATGGCTACACCTTC. It yields the protein CASTRTGNYGYTF. The chain carries TRBV12-3 or TRBV12-4 and TRBJ1-2; 7 bases line up with TRBD1. The ends lost 7 bases at V and 2 bases at J; junction bases unmatched: 4. The CDR3 is made up of 13 amino acids.

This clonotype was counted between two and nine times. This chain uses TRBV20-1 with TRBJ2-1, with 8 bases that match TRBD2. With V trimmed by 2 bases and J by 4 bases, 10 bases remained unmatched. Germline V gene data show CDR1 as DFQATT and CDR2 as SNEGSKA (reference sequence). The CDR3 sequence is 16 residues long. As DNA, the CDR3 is TGCAGTGCTAGACTCCCTTTCGGGACTAGGTACAATGAGCAGTTCTTC. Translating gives CSARLPFGTRYNEQFF.

The CDR3 DNA sequence: TGTGCCAGCAGTTCCCCCGGGAGGTATACGCAGTATTTT. This translates into CASSSPGRYTQYF. The V and J genes are TRBV28 and TRBJ2-3; 7 bases are a match to TRBD2. The CDR3 consists of 13 residues. Germline CDR1 is MDHEN and CDR2 is SYDVKM. V gave up 4 bases and J gave up 7 bases; unmatched junction bases: 5.

CDR3 in DNA: TGTGCCAGCAGCTTGCGACTCACTGGGGGCCCAGATACGCAGTATTTT. Its protein is CASSLRLTGGPDTQYF. The gene calls are TRBV7-9 and TRBJ2-3; weak D call: TRBD1 (6 bases). V was clipped by 3 bases and J by 4 bases, with 17 bases between them. The germline V gene has CDR1 SEHNR and CDR2 FQNEAQ (reference sequence). This CDR3 is built from 16 residues.

For the CDR3, the DNA is TGTGCCAGCAGCTTGGGGGGTGGGCAGAATCAGCCCCAGCATTTT. This gives the protein CASSLGGGQNQPQHF. V gene TRBV5-4 combines with J gene TRBJ1-5; D is ambiguous. Per the germline V gene, CDR1 is SGHNT and CDR2 is YYREEE (reference sequence). The CDR3 has 15 amino acids. With 0 bases removed from V and 4 bases from J, the gap between germline ends came to 11 bases.

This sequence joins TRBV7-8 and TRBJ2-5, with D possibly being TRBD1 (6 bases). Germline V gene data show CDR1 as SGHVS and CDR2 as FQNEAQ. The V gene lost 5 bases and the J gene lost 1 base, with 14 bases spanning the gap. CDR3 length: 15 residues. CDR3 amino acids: CASSPYRQVQETQYF. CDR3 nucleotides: TGTGCCAGCAGCCCCTACCGACAGGTCCAAGAGACCCAGTACTTC.

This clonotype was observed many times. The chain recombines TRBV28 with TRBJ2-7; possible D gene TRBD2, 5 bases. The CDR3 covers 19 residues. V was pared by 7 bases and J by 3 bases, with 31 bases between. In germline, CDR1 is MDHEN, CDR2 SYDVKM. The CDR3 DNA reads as TGTGCCAGCACCCCCATATTGCTTCGGGGAGTTATTAAATTCTACGAGCAGTACTTC. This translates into CASTPILLRGVIKFYEQYF.

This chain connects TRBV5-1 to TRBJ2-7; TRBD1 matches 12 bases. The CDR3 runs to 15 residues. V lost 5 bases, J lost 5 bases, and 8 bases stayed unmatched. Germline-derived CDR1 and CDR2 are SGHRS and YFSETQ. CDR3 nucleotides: TGCGCCAGCAGGCGACCGGGACAGGGGGCCCACGAGCAGTACTTC. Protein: CASRRPGQGAHEQYF. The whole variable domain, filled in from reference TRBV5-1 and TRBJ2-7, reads KAGVTQTPRYLIKTRGQQVTLSCSPISGHRSVSWYQQTPGQGLQFLFEYFSETQRNKGNFPGRFSGRQFSNSRSEMNVSTLELGDSALYLCASRRPGQGAHEQYFGPGTRLTVT.

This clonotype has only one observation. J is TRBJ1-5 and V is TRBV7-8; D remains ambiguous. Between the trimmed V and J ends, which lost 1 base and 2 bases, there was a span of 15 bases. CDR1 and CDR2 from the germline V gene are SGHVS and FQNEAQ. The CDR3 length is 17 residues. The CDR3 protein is CASSLGIRLERNQPQHF. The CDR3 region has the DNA TGTGCCAGCAGCTTAGGTATCCGGCTTGAACGCAATCAGCCCCAGCATTTT.

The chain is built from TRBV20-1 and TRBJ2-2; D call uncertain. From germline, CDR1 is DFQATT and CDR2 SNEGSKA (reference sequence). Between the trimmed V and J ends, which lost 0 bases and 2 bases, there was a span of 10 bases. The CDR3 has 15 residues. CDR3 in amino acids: CSARDWVSNTGELFF. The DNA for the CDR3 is TGCAGTGCTAGAGATTGGGTTAGCAACACCGGGGAGCTGTTTTTT.

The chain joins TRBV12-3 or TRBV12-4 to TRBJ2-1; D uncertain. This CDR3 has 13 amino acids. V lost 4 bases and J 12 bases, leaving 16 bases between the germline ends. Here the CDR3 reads CASSSRTSAVQFF. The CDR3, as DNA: TGTGCCAGCAGTTCCCGAACGAGCGCGGTGCAGTTCTTC.

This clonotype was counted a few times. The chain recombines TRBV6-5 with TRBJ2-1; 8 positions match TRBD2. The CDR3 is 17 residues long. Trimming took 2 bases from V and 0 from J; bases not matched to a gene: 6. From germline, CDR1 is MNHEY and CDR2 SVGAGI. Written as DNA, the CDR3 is TGTGCCAGCAGTTACCGTTCGGGAGGGAGCTCCTACAATGAGCAGTTCTTC. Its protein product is CASSYRSGGSSYNEQFF.

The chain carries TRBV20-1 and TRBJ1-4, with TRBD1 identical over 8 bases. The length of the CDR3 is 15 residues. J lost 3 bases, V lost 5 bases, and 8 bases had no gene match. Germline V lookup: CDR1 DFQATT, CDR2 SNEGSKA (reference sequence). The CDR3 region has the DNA TGCAGTGCTCCTCCAGGGGGCACGGCTAATGAAAAACTGTTTTTT. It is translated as CSAPPGGTANEKLFF.

The CDR3 here is CASKGLAGGPNTGELFF. The CDR3 nucleotides read TGTGCCAGCAAGGGACTAGCGGGGGGCCCGAACACCGGGGAGCTGTTTTTT. This chain connects TRBV6-1 to TRBJ2-2; 15 positions agree with TRBD2. The CDR3 has 17 amino acids. V lost 7 bases to trimming and J lost 0 bases; unmatched junction nucleotides: 3. Per the germline V gene, CDR1 is MNHNS and CDR2 is SASEGT.

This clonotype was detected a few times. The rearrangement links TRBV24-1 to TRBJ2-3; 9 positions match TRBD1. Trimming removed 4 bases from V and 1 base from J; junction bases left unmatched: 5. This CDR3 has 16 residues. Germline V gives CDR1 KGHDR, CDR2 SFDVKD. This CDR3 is CATSELTGGGTDTQYF. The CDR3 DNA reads TGTGCCACCAGTGAACTCACAGGGGGCGGCACAGATACGCAGTATTTT.

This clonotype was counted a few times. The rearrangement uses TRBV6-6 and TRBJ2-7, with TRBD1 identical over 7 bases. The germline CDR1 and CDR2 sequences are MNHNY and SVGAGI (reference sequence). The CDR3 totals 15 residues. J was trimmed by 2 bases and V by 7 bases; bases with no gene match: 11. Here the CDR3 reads CASKGTRDRAYEQYF. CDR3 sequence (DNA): TGTGCCAGCAAGGGGACGAGAGACAGGGCCTACGAGCAGTACTTC.

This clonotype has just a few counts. CDR3 region: CASSPSGSRHEQYF. In DNA, the CDR3 is TGTGCCAGCAGCCCCTCGGGATCTAGGCACGAGCAGTACTTC. The V gene is TRBV9, the J gene TRBJ2-7; possibly TRBD2 for D (5 bases). CDR3 length equals 14 residues. The V end lost 4 bases, the J end lost 5 bases, and 16 bases lay between the germline ends. Germline V gene data show CDR1 as SGDLS and CDR2 as YYNGEE. Full variable domain (missing parts from reference TRBV9 and TRBJ2-7): DSGVTQTPKHLITATGQRVTLRCSPRSGDLSVYWYQQSLDQGLQFLIQYYNGEERAKGNILERFSAQQFPDLHSELNLSSLELGDSALYFCASSPSGSRHEQYFGPGTRLTVT.

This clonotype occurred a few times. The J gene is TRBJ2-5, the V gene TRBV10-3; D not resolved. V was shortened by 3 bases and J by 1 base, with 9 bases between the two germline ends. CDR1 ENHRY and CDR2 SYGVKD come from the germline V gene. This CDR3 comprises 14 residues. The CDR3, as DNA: TGTGCCATCAGTGATGGGATCCTCCAAGAGACCCAGTACTTC. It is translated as CAISDGILQETQYF.

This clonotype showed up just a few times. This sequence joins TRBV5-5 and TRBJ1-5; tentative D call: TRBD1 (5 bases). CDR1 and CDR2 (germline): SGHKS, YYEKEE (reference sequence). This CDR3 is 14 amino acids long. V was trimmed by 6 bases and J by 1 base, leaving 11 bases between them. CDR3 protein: CASKVGQSNQPQHF. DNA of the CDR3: TGTGCCAGCAAGGTGGGGCAGAGCAATCAGCCCCAGCATTTT.

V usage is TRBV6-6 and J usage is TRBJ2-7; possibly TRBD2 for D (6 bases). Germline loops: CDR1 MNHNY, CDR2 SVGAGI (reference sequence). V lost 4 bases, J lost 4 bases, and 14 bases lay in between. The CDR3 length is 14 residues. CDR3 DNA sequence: TGTGCCAGCAGTTCCTTTCTAGCGATTTACGAGCAGTACTTC. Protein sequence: CASSSFLAIYEQYF.

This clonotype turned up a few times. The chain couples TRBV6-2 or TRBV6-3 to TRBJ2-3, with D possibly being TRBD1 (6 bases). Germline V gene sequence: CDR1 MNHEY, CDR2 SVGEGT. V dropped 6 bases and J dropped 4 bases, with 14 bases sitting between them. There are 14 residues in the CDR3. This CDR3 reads CASRTTGSADTQYF. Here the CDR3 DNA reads TGTGCCAGCAGAACTACAGGGTCGGCAGATACGCAGTATTTT.